These 14 T cell receptor beta chains originate from one sample sequenced in a study of graft-versus-host responses after intestinal transplantation. Sequencing used immunoSEQ multiplex PCR; TCRdb keeps in-frame clones, though not all of them. Of 96,000 or so clones in the sample, about 93% are singletons; the top ten hold more than 0.15%. Antigens for these TCRs are unknown. This sample comprised unstimulated CD4+ T cells sorted from spleen or lymph node cells, obtained before intestinal transplant. These receptors all come from a human donor who received an intestinal transplant.

This clone is a singleton in its sample. The V gene is TRBV6-1, the J gene TRBJ2-3, with 9 positions matching TRBD2. CDR3 size: 15 residues. The V segment lost 4 bases and the J segment 4 bases; nucleotides outside the gene matches: 6. Germline CDR1 MNHNS, CDR2 SASEGT. CDR3 region: CASSADSGGADTQYF. CDR3 nucleotide sequence: TGTGCCAGCAGTGCCGATAGCGGGGGTGCAGATACGCAGTATTTT.

The J gene is TRBJ1-1, the V gene TRBV5-4; no firm D call. The CDR3 spans 15 residues. V gave up 4 bases and J gave up 4 bases, with 17 bases separating them. Germline V gives CDR1 SGHNT, CDR2 YYREEE (reference sequence). In DNA, the CDR3 is TGTGCCAGCAGCCCGCCATCTCGGGTTGCCACTGAAGCTTTCTTT. Amino acid sequence: CASSPPSRVATEAFF.

The chain has TRBV30 and TRBJ2-7; tentatively, D is TRBD2 (5 bases). Germline V gives CDR1 GTSNPN, CDR2 SVGIG (reference sequence). The CDR3 covers 11 residues. V shed 8 bases and J shed 5 bases, with 13 bases lying between them. This CDR3 reads CARAFGDEQYF. The DNA of the CDR3 is TGTGCCCGGGCCTTCGGGGACGAGCAGTACTTC.

CDR3 sequence: CASSQAGRGGADNEQFF. The DNA of the CDR3 is TGCGCCAGCAGCCAAGCAGGGCGAGGGGGGGCTGACAATGAGCAGTTCTTC. The J gene is TRBJ2-1, the V gene TRBV4-3, with D tentatively TRBD2 (7 bases). Trimming pared 1 base from V and 5 bases from J, leaving 18 bases between. This CDR3 comprises 17 residues. From germline, CDR1 is LGHNA and CDR2 YSLEER.

The gene calls are TRBV6-5 and TRBJ2-1; 7 bases map to TRBD2. V was clipped by 6 bases and J by 8 bases; unmatched bases: 13. Germline V gene sequence: CDR1 MNHEY, CDR2 SVGAGI. This CDR3 is built from 15 residues. CDR3 region: CASSRGLVGIDEQFF. The CDR3 DNA reads as TGTGCCAGCAGCCGCGGACTAGTCGGGATCGATGAGCAGTTCTTC.

This clone appeared a few times. The genes are TRBV6-1 and TRBJ1-2; tentative D call: TRBD1 (5 bases). Germline V lookup: CDR1 MNHNS, CDR2 SASEGT. The V end lost 4 bases, the J end lost 9 bases, and 12 bases lay between the germline ends. This CDR3 has 12 amino acids. In DNA, the CDR3 is TGTGCCAGCAGTGTACAGGACCGGCGCTACACCTTC. Translated, it gives CASSVQDRRYTF.

This clone turned up a few times. The chain is built from TRBV19 and TRBJ1-5, with TRBD1 matching 8 bases. CDR1 is LNHDA, CDR2 SQIVND, per germline (reference sequence). V shed 4 bases, J shed 1 base, and the junction held 0 bases outside the gene matches. The CDR3 consists of 14 residues. The CDR3: CASSRTGSNQPQHF. In DNA, the CDR3 is TGTGCCAGTAGTAGGACAGGGAGCAATCAGCCCCAGCATTTT.

The CDR3 loop is CASSSRYYGYTF. The CDR3 coding sequence is TGTGCCAGCAGTTCCCGGTACTATGGCTACACCTTC. This rearrangement joins TRBV6-1 to TRBJ1-2; D remains unclear. CDR1 is MNHNS and CDR2 is SASEGT in the germline V gene. Trimming stripped 5 bases from V and 3 bases from J, with 7 bases between. The CDR3 runs 12 residues.

The V and J genes are TRBV6-6 and TRBJ1-2; 8 bases are a match to TRBD1. The germline CDR1 and CDR2 sequences are MNHNY and SVGAGI (reference sequence). Trimming took 4 bases from V and 4 from J; bases not matched to a gene: 5. This CDR3 has 14 amino acids. In DNA form, the CDR3 reads TGTGCCAGCAGTTGGGGACAGGTGTCCTATGGCTACACCTTC. It specifies CASSWGQVSYGYTF.

V gene TRBV5-1 combines with J gene TRBJ2-7, with D hard to call. CDR1 and CDR2 (germline): SGHRS, YFSETQ. V gave up 3 bases and J gave up 0 bases, with 10 bases separating them. The CDR3 is 14 residues long. CDR3 residues: CASSYDTNSYEQYF. The DNA for the CDR3 is TGCGCCAGCAGCTACGACACGAACTCCTACGAGCAGTACTTC.

The V call is TRBV19, the J call TRBJ2-7; D possibly corresponds to TRBD2 (6 bases). The V gene lost 3 bases and the J gene lost 2 bases, with 11 bases spanning the gap. This CDR3 is built from 14 residues. The germline V gene has CDR1 LNHDA and CDR2 SQIVND (reference sequence). The DNA of the CDR3 is TGTGCCAGTAGTATTGGGCGGGGCGCCTACGAGCAGTACTTC. It codes for CASSIGRGAYEQYF.

The chain links TRBV18 to TRBJ1-3; D is unresolved. The CDR3 runs to 17 residues. Germline CDR1 reads KGHSH; CDR2 reads LQKENI. Trimming took 0 bases from V and 0 from J, leaving 12 bases between them. The CDR3 here is CASSPPSQALSGNTIYF. The DNA of the CDR3 is TGTGCCAGCTCACCACCGAGCCAGGCGCTCTCTGGAAACACCATATATTTT.

The J gene is TRBJ2-2, the V gene TRBV5-8; TRBD1 matches 8 bases. Per germline, CDR1 SGHTS and CDR2 YDEGEE. V shed 4 bases and J 1 base; nucleotides not matched to a gene: 6. The CDR3 runs to 16 residues. The CDR3 DNA reads TGTGCCAGCAGCCCCCGACAGGGGAGGAACACCGGGGAGCTGTTTTTT. Translation gives CASSPRQGRNTGELFF.

V and J are TRBV19 and TRBJ2-1; 10 bases agree with TRBD2. The ends lost 6 bases at V and 1 base at J; junction bases unmatched: 6. Per the germline V gene, CDR1 is LNHDA and CDR2 is SQIVND (reference sequence). This CDR3 comprises 16 residues. The CDR3 DNA follows: TGTGCCAGTAGGTCAAGGACTAGCGGTTCCTACAATGAGCAGTTCTTC. Residues: CASRSRTSGSYNEQFF.